This T cell receptor beta chain derives from a study of shared clonotypes between healthy human individuals. Points from the study as a whole: The donor pool, a small one, limited the genetic and exposure-history diversity represented.

Assay used: immunoSEQ multiplex PCR; TCRdb lists only in-frame clones, some missing. Of some 1 million clones listed, roughly 80% are singletons. Worth noting for this clone: The antigen remains undetermined.

Trimming took 6 bases from V and 3 from J; bases not matched to a gene: 4. CDR1 and CDR2 from the germline V gene are MNHNS and SASEGT. There are 14 residues in the CDR3. The V call is TRBV6-1, the J call TRBJ1-1; 10 nucleotides align to TRBD1. This TCR came from a man younger than 30 in good health. The specimen sequenced was memory CD4+ T cells sorted from blood. Subset given: CD45RA-negative fraction. CDR3 amino acids: CASRGQGVYTEAFF. Here the CDR3 DNA reads TGTGCCAGCAGAGGACAGGGGGTATACACTGAAGCTTTCTTT.